This TCR beta chain originates from a study of Ad26.COV2.S vaccination and SARS-CoV-2 variants. The germline V and J ends were trimmed by 5 bases and 1 base, with 15 bases remaining between them. The CDR3 is 15 amino acids. Germline lookup yields CDR1 SEHNR and CDR2 FQNEAQ (reference sequence). The data were produced by immunoSEQ multiplex PCR, yet TCRdb's version contains in-frame clones alone and is incomplete. Of 350,000 to 450,000 clones listed, around 92% are singletons. Treatment: some 19 received Ad26.COV2.S at low or high dose, single or two shots; about 5 received placebo; per-sample allocation not given. The samples were gathered on day 63 after the first injection of vaccine or placebo.

The chain has TRBV7-9 and TRBJ2-7, with no clear D. The sequence derives from a person between 18 and 59 years old who received the Ad26.COV2.S COVID-19 vaccine or a placebo. This specimen consisted of peripheral blood, obtained in a trial of Ad26.COV2.S vaccine versus placebo. CDR3 residues: CASSPRMTPSYEQYF. CDR3 sequence (DNA): TGTGCCAGCAGCCCCCGCATGACCCCTTCCTACGAGCAGTACTTC.